Listed below are T cell receptor beta chains from one sample, sequenced in a study of blood T cell repertoires in COVID-19. Assay: immunoSEQ multiplex PCR; the TCRdb copy retains only in-frame clones and omits some. The data contain some 250,000 clones, about four fifths of them singletons. Sample: peripheral blood. The receptors were gathered from a woman aged 80 or older with COVID-19, enrolled during active disease. The CDR3 runs from the conserved cysteine through the conserved F or W. The D gene is left open where the match is weak. Size values are once, few and many counts, or a class for expanded clones, and some rows have none.

j_gene: TRBJ1-1; v_gene: TRBV5-1; d_gene: .; abundance: .; CDR3aa: CASRLENTEAFF; CDR3nt: TGCGCCAGCAGATTAGAGAACACTGAAGCTTTCTTT
j_gene: TRBJ1-5; v_gene: TRBV27; d_gene: .; abundance: few; CDR3aa: CASSPFQPQHF; CDR3nt: TGTGCCAGCAGCCCGTTTCAGCCCCAGCATTTT
j_gene: TRBJ1-1; v_gene: TRBV9; d_gene: TRBD1; abundance: .; CDR3aa: CASSRRTGNTEAFF; CDR3nt: TGTGCCAGCAGCAGACGGACAGGCAACACTGAAGCTTTCTTT
j_gene: TRBJ2-1; v_gene: TRBV5-4; d_gene: TRBD1; abundance: once; CDR3aa: CASSKGQGVYNEQFF; CDR3nt: TGTGCCAGCAGCAAAGGACAGGGGGTGTACAATGAGCAGTTCTTC
j_gene: TRBJ1-1; v_gene: TRBV7-9; d_gene: .; abundance: .; CDR3aa: CASTLGGWTEAFF; CDR3nt: TGTGCCAGCACACTAGGGGGTTGGACTGAAGCTTTCTTT
j_gene: TRBJ1-6; v_gene: TRBV6-5; d_gene: .; abundance: once; CDR3aa: CASSPGTPHNSPLHF; CDR3nt: TGTGCCAGCAGTCCCGGGACACCCCATAATTCACCCCTCCACTTT
j_gene: TRBJ1-6; v_gene: TRBV27; d_gene: TRBD1; abundance: many; CDR3aa: CASSFFRDSSYNSPLHF; CDR3nt: TGTGCCAGCAGTTTCTTCCGGGACAGCTCCTATAATTCACCCCTCCACTTT
j_gene: TRBJ1-3; v_gene: TRBV30; d_gene: .; abundance: .; CDR3aa: CAWTLGGNTIYF; CDR3nt: TGTGCCTGGACCCTAGGAGGAAACACCATATATTTT
j_gene: TRBJ1-1; v_gene: TRBV2; d_gene: .; abundance: .; CDR3aa: CASILREVGAEAFF; CDR3nt: TGTGCCAGCATTTTAAGGGAGGTGGGGGCTGAAGCTTTCTTT
j_gene: TRBJ1-2; v_gene: TRBV6-5; d_gene: .; abundance: .; CDR3aa: CASSPDRISMGYTF; CDR3nt: TGTGCCAGCAGTCCCGACAGGATCTCTATGGGCTACACCTTC
j_gene: TRBJ2-7; v_gene: TRBV5-6; d_gene: .; abundance: .; CDR3aa: CASSSIYEQYF; CDR3nt: TGTGCCAGCAGCTCCATCTACGAGCAGTACTTC
j_gene: TRBJ2-2; v_gene: TRBV9; d_gene: TRBD2; abundance: .; CDR3aa: CASSTSGLAGFAGELFF; CDR3nt: TGTGCCAGCAGCACCTCCGGACTAGCGGGATTTGCCGGGGAGCTGTTTTTT
j_gene: TRBJ2-3; v_gene: TRBV4-3; d_gene: .; abundance: .; CDR3aa: CASSQVWVPIQRWDTQYF; CDR3nt: TGCGCCAGCAGCCAAGTTTGGGTACCTATACAGCGGTGGGATACGCAGTATTTT
j_gene: TRBJ2-7; v_gene: TRBV7-9; d_gene: TRBD1; abundance: .; CDR3aa: CASSHPDRDRYEQYF; CDR3nt: TGTGCCAGCAGCCACCCGGACAGGGATCGATACGAGCAGTACTTC
j_gene: TRBJ1-4; v_gene: TRBV28; d_gene: TRBD1; abundance: .; CDR3aa: CATHRDRVLSNEKLFF; CDR3nt: TGTGCCACTCATCGGGACAGGGTGTTGTCTAATGAAAAACTGTTTTTT
j_gene: TRBJ1-1; v_gene: TRBV2; d_gene: .; abundance: .; CDR3aa: CASSDYTEAFF; CDR3nt: TGTGCCAGCAGTGACTACACTGAAGCTTTCTTT
j_gene: TRBJ1-1; v_gene: TRBV13; d_gene: TRBD1; abundance: .; CDR3aa: CASSTRGQGHTEAFF; CDR3nt: TGTGCCAGCAGCACTCGGGGACAGGGCCACACTGAAGCTTTCTTT
j_gene: TRBJ2-5; v_gene: TRBV6-6; d_gene: .; abundance: .; CDR3aa: CASSYSTRAEETQYF; CDR3nt: TGTGCCAGCAGTTACTCGACTAGAGCAGAAGAGACCCAGTACTTC
j_gene: TRBJ1-5; v_gene: TRBV5-6; d_gene: TRBD1; abundance: .; CDR3aa: CASSRDRDQPQHF; CDR3nt: TGTGCCAGCAGCCGGGACAGAGATCAGCCCCAGCATTTT
j_gene: TRBJ1-2; v_gene: TRBV3-1/TRBV3-2; d_gene: .; abundance: .; CDR3aa: CASSPSPLQGSYGYTF; CDR3nt: TGTGCCAGCAGCCCCTCCCCCCTCCAGGGGAGCTATGGCTACACCTTC
j_gene: TRBJ2-1; v_gene: TRBV7-2; d_gene: TRBD2; abundance: .; CDR3aa: CASSSHLMREGLNEQFF; CDR3nt: TGTGCCAGCAGCTCCCACTTGATGCGGGAGGGCCTGAATGAGCAGTTCTTC
j_gene: TRBJ1-2; v_gene: TRBV4-1; d_gene: TRBD1; abundance: .; CDR3aa: CASSPGQGPYGYTF; CDR3nt: TGCGCCAGCAGCCCCGGACAGGGCCCCTATGGCTACACCTTC
j_gene: TRBJ2-5; v_gene: TRBV11-2; d_gene: .; abundance: .; CDR3aa: CASSLSPQGIQETQYF; CDR3nt: TGTGCCAGCAGCTTAAGTCCCCAGGGGATACAAGAGACCCAGTACTTC
j_gene: TRBJ2-3; v_gene: TRBV6-5; d_gene: .; abundance: .; CDR3aa: CASSYSGTRTDTQYF; CDR3nt: TGTGCCAGCAGTTACTCCGGGACAAGGACAGATACGCAGTATTTT
j_gene: TRBJ1-2; v_gene: TRBV2; d_gene: .; abundance: once; CDR3aa: CASSVMGLGGYTF; CDR3nt: TGTGCCAGCAGTGTCATGGGACTGGGAGGCTACACCTTC
j_gene: TRBJ1-6; v_gene: TRBV12-3/TRBV12-4; d_gene: .; abundance: .; CDR3aa: CASRKQGGSPLHF; CDR3nt: TGTGCCAGCAGAAAACAGGGTGGGTCACCCCTCCACTTT
j_gene: TRBJ1-2; v_gene: TRBV2; d_gene: TRBD1; abundance: .; CDR3aa: CASRRQGIMGYTF; CDR3nt: TGTGCCAGCAGAAGACAGGGCATCATGGGCTACACCTTC
j_gene: TRBJ2-2; v_gene: TRBV7-2; d_gene: TRBD2; abundance: .; CDR3aa: CASSSRGTTIGELFF; CDR3nt: TGTGCCAGCAGCTCCCGGGGGACTACGATCGGGGAGCTGTTTTTT
j_gene: TRBJ1-1; v_gene: TRBV4-1; d_gene: .; abundance: .; CDR3aa: CASSQMDFTYTEAFF; CDR3nt: TGCGCCAGCAGCCAGATGGACTTCACCTACACTGAAGCTTTCTTT
j_gene: TRBJ2-7; v_gene: TRBV6-6; d_gene: TRBD1; abundance: .; CDR3aa: CASRWDRGDLEQYF; CDR3nt: TGTGCCAGCAGGTGGGACAGGGGAGATCTTGAGCAGTACTTC
j_gene: TRBJ1-2; v_gene: TRBV2; d_gene: .; abundance: .; CDR3aa: CASDWEQGLGGYTF; CDR3nt: TGTGCCAGTGACTGGGAACAGGGTCTTGGAGGCTACACCTTC
j_gene: TRBJ1-1; v_gene: TRBV5-1; d_gene: .; abundance: .; CDR3aa: CASSFGGARDTEAFF; CDR3nt: TGCGCCAGCAGCTTCGGCGGGGCAAGGGACACTGAAGCTTTCTTT
j_gene: TRBJ1-1; v_gene: TRBV28; d_gene: .; abundance: .; CDR3aa: CASSRGGLGNTEAFF; CDR3nt: TGTGCCAGCAGTCGGGGGGGGCTTGGGAACACTGAAGCTTTCTTT
j_gene: TRBJ1-1; v_gene: TRBV12-3/TRBV12-4; d_gene: .; abundance: .; CDR3aa: CASSSLENTEAFF; CDR3nt: TGTGCCAGCAGTTCACTCGAGAACACTGAAGCTTTCTTT
j_gene: TRBJ2-1; v_gene: TRBV18; d_gene: TRBD2; abundance: once; CDR3aa: CASSPPSTSGRSRDEQFF; CDR3nt: TGTGCCAGCTCACCGCCTTCGACTAGCGGGAGGAGTAGGGATGAGCAGTTCTTC
j_gene: TRBJ2-5; v_gene: TRBV7-6; d_gene: .; abundance: .; CDR3aa: CASSFRPDSFQETQYF; CDR3nt: TGTGCCAGCAGCTTCCGCCCCGACAGCTTCCAAGAGACCCAGTACTTC
j_gene: TRBJ2-1; v_gene: TRBV4-1; d_gene: TRBD2; abundance: few; CDR3aa: CASSQVLAGGIYNEQFF; CDR3nt: TGCGCCAGCAGCCAAGTATTGGCGGGAGGTATCTACAATGAGCAGTTCTTC
j_gene: TRBJ1-1; v_gene: TRBV7-9; d_gene: TRBD1; abundance: few; CDR3aa: CASSLWTGSVTEAFF; CDR3nt: TGTGCCAGCAGCCTTTGGACAGGTTCGGTCACTGAAGCTTTCTTT
j_gene: TRBJ2-7; v_gene: TRBV7-2; d_gene: .; abundance: .; CDR3aa: CASSPDRLKYEQYF; CDR3nt: TGTGCCAGCAGCCCCGACAGGCTGAAATACGAGCAGTACTTC
j_gene: TRBJ1-2; v_gene: TRBV7-2; d_gene: .; abundance: .; CDR3aa: CASSLTTASGYTF; CDR3nt: TGTGCCAGCAGCTTGACTACGGCCTCTGGCTACACCTTC
j_gene: TRBJ2-1; v_gene: TRBV28; d_gene: .; abundance: .; CDR3aa: CASSLGVPINEQFF; CDR3nt: TGTGCCAGCAGTTTAGGAGTCCCTATTAATGAGCAGTTCTTC
j_gene: TRBJ2-3; v_gene: TRBV28; d_gene: .; abundance: few; CDR3aa: CASSLDSLTDTQYF; CDR3nt: TGTGCCAGCAGTTTAGACAGCCTTACAGATACGCAGTATTTT
j_gene: TRBJ1-6; v_gene: TRBV24-1; d_gene: .; abundance: .; CDR3aa: CATSDPTEGKESPLHF; CDR3nt: TGTGCCACCAGTGACCCAACGGAGGGGAAGGAATCACCCCTCCACTTT
j_gene: TRBJ1-6; v_gene: TRBV10-2; d_gene: .; abundance: .; CDR3aa: CASSESGRLGPLHF; CDR3nt: TGCGCCAGCAGTGAGTCGGGGCGCCTTGGACCCCTCCACTTT
j_gene: TRBJ2-1; v_gene: TRBV19; d_gene: .; abundance: .; CDR3aa: CASSIYGEQFF; CDR3nt: TGTGCCAGTAGTATTTACGGTGAGCAGTTCTTC
j_gene: TRBJ2-5; v_gene: TRBV9; d_gene: .; abundance: .; CDR3aa: CASSIGQNKETQYF; CDR3nt: TGTGCCAGCAGCATCGGACAGAATAAAGAGACCCAGTACTTC
j_gene: TRBJ1-1; v_gene: TRBV5-5; d_gene: .; abundance: .; CDR3aa: CASTGQGRRTEAFF; CDR3nt: TGTGCCAGCACGGGGCAGGGGCGACGGACTGAAGCTTTCTTT
j_gene: TRBJ2-1; v_gene: TRBV19; d_gene: .; abundance: .; CDR3aa: CASSMGKRVSYNEQFF; CDR3nt: TGTGCCAGTAGTATGGGAAAGCGGGTGTCTTACAATGAGCAGTTCTTC
j_gene: TRBJ2-5; v_gene: TRBV10-3; d_gene: .; abundance: .; CDR3aa: CAISAGYQETQYF; CDR3nt: TGTGCCATCAGTGCGGGGTACCAAGAGACCCAGTACTTC
j_gene: TRBJ2-7; v_gene: TRBV15; d_gene: TRBD1; abundance: .; CDR3aa: CATSRDPRGSKTYEQYF; CDR3nt: TGTGCCACCAGCAGAGATCCCAGGGGGTCTAAAACCTACGAGCAGTACTTC